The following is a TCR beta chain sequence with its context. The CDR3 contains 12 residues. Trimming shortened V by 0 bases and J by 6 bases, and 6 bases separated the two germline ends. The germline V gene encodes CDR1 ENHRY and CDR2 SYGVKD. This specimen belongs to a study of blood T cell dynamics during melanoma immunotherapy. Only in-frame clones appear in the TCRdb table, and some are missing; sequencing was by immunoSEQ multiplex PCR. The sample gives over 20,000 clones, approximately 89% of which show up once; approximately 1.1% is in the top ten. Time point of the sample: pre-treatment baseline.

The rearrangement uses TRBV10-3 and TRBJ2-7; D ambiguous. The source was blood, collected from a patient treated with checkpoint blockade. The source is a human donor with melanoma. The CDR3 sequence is CAISESYVEQYF. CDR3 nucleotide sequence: TGTGCCATCAGTGAGTCGTACGTCGAGCAGTACTTC.